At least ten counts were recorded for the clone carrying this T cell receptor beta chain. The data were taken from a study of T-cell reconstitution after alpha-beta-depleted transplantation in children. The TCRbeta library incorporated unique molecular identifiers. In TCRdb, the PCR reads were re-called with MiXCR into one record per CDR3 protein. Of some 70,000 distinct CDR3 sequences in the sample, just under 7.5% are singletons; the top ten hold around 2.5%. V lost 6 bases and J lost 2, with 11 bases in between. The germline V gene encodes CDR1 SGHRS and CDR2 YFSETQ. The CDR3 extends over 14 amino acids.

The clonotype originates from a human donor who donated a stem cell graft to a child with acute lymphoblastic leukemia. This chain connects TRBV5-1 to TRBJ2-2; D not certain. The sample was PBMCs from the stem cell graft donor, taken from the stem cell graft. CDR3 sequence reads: CASTMRSNTGELFF. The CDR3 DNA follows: TGCGCCAGCACCATGAGGTCTAACACCGGGGAGCTGTTTTTT.